Listed below are T cell receptor beta chains from one sample, sequenced in a study of T cell repertoires in cytomegalovirus infection. MiXCR, applied by TCRdb to the reads, yields one record per CDR3 protein. In the table there are about 740,000 distinct CDR3 sequences, 35% to 40% of which are singletons. Sequenced sample: PBMCs. These receptors came from a human donor in good health (CMV status not recorded). Some clones in this sample may be carry-over from other donors' samples. Each CDR3 is given with its conserved first and last residue. The D gene is left open where the match is weak. Some rows have no size entry. The others give once, few or many, or a class for an expanded clone.

few | TRBJ2-6 | NA | TRBV5-3 | TGTGCCAGCAGCCCAGAGGCCCCTGGGGCCAACGTCCTGACTTTC | CASSPEAPGANVLTF
many | TRBJ1-2 | TRBD1 | TRBV11-2 | TGTGCCAGCAGCTTAGAACCGACAGGGAGGCAAGACTATGGCTACACCTTC | CASSLEPTGRQDYGYTF
few | TRBJ2-1 | NA | TRBV6-1 | TGTGCCAGCACCCAGGGAAAGGCCTCCTACAATGAGCAGTTCTTC | CASTQGKASYNEQFF
NA | TRBJ2-5 | TRBD2 | TRBV30 | TGTGCCTGGAGACTCTGGGCTAGCGGGGAGGAGACCCAGTACTTC | CAWRLWASGEETQYF
few | TRBJ2-4 | NA | TRBV20-1 | TGCAGTGCGAGAACAACAGAAACATACATTCAGTACTTC | CSARTTETYIQYF
many | TRBJ1-2 | NA | TRBV7-2 | TGTGCCAGCAGCTTCAAGGGGGATGGCTACACCTTC | CASSFKGDGYTF
many | TRBJ2-2 | NA | TRBV6-1 | TGTGCCAGCTGTCAGGCAGCGGGCAACACCGGGGAGCTGTTTTTT | CASCQAAGNTGELFF
many | TRBJ2-5 | TRBD2 | TRBV7-2 | TGTGCCAGCAGCACACGGCGGACTAGCGAGACCCAGTACTTC | CASSTRRTSETQYF
few | TRBJ1-5 | NA | TRBV29-1 | TGCAGCGTTGTGGCAGGGAATGAGCCCCAGCATTTT | CSVVAGNEPQHF
few | TRBJ2-7 | TRBD1 | TRBV28 | TGTGCCAGCAGCCGGGACAGGTTGAATTCCTACGAGCAGTACTTC | CASSRDRLNSYEQYF
few | TRBJ2-1 | NA | TRBV10-3 | TGTGCCATCAGTGTTCGGCGGGAAGGTGGTGAGCAGTTCTTC | CAISVRREGGEQFF
few | TRBJ2-2 | NA | TRBV12-3/TRBV12-4 | TGTGCCAGCAGTTTGGCCCCAGGGCCGATCCCCGGGGAGCTGTTTTTT | CASSLAPGPIPGELFF
once | TRBJ2-7 | NA | TRBV19 | TGTGCCAGTAGTCACGGTAGGGCTACCTACGAGCAGTACTTC | CASSHGRATYEQYF
few | TRBJ2-3 | NA | TRBV2 | TGTGCCAGTGAGGCCCGGATCAGACAGACGGCAACCACAGATACGCAGTATTTT | CASEARIRQTATTDTQYF
NA | TRBJ2-7 | NA | TRBV5-1 | TGCGCCAGCAGCAACCCGACTAGGCGCGGGTACGAGCAGTACTTC | CASSNPTRRGYEQYF
NA | TRBJ1-6 | NA | TRBV28 | TGTGCCAGCGACCCAGACAGATATAATTCACCCCTCCACTTT | CASDPDRYNSPLHF
NA | TRBJ2-5 | TRBD1 | TRBV28 | TGTGCCAGCAGGGAGACAGGGCCCTTTTGGGCCCAGTACTTC | CASRETGPFWAQYF
once | TRBJ2-2 | TRBD2 | TRBV4-1 | TGCGCCAGCAGCCAAGATACCCTAGCGGGGGTCACCGGGGAGCTGTTTTTT | CASSQDTLAGVTGELFF
few | TRBJ2-3 | NA | TRBV28 | TGTGCCAGCAAGGGGGGGGCGGAAGATACGCAGTATTTT | CASKGGAEDTQYF
NA | TRBJ2-2 | NA | TRBV6-5 | TGTGCCAGCAGTTACTCGAGGTCGGGAAAGAGAACCGGGGAGCTGTTTTTT | CASSYSRSGKRTGELFF
NA | TRBJ1-4 | NA | TRBV28 | TGTGCCAGCAGTTTACTCGATGAAAAACTGTTTTTT | CASSLLDEKLFF
many | TRBJ1-5 | NA | TRBV7-9 | TGTGCCAGCAGCCCGGGGCTCCGGGAGCCCCAGCATTTT | CASSPGLREPQHF
NA | TRBJ2-7 | TRBD2 | TRBV11-3 | TGTGCCAGCAGCCCGGGACTAGCGGGAGTCCACGAGCAGTACTTC | CASSPGLAGVHEQYF
NA | TRBJ1-2 | NA | TRBV24-1 | TGTGCCACCAGTGATTTTCATGGTGGCTACACCTTC | CATSDFHGGYTF
NA | TRBJ2-2 | NA | TRBV24-1 | TGTGCCACCAGTGAACTGATAACCGGGGAGCTGTTTTTT | CATSELITGELFF
NA | TRBJ1-1 | NA | TRBV19 | TGTGCCAGTTTTCCTGATGGTAAACGGACTGAAGCTTTCTTT | CASFPDGKRTEAFF
NA | TRBJ1-1 | NA | TRBV24-1 | TGTGCCACCAGCCTGAGTGGCACTGAAGCTTTCTTT | CATSLSGTEAFF
NA | TRBJ2-7 | TRBD2 | TRBV24-1 | TGTGCCACCAGTGAGGGAGGACTAGCGGGGTCTTCCTACGAGCAGTACTTC | CATSEGGLAGSSYEQYF
many | TRBJ2-7 | NA | TRBV7-2 | TGTGCCAGCAGCTTTGGGCTAGCTTCCTACGAGCAGTACTTC | CASSFGLASYEQYF
NA | TRBJ2-3 | TRBD2 | TRBV19 | TGTGCCAGTAGTGTCCTTAGAGCGGGAGCTTTGGATACGCAGTATTTT | CASSVLRAGALDTQYF
many | TRBJ2-1 | TRBD2 | TRBV7-2 | TGTGCCAGCAGCTTACAAGCGGGAGAGGGCAATGAGCAGTTCTTC | CASSLQAGEGNEQFF
few | TRBJ2-6 | TRBD1 | TRBV6-6 | TGTGCCAGCAGTTACTCGAGACAGGGTAAAAGCTCTGGGGCCAACGTCCTGACTTTC | CASSYSRQGKSSGANVLTF
few | TRBJ2-2 | NA | TRBV15 | TGTGCCACCAGCTACACCGGGGAGCTGTTTTTT | CATSYTGELFF
NA | TRBJ1-1 | NA | TRBV2 | TGTGCCAGCCCATCGGGCACTGAAGCTTTCTTT | CASPSGTEAFF
NA | TRBJ1-2 | NA | TRBV12-3/TRBV12-4 | TGTGCCAGCAGTTTAGTTGCGCCGAGGAGGTATGGCTACACCTTC | CASSLVAPRRYGYTF
few | TRBJ1-5 | TRBD1 | TRBV19 | TGTGCCAGTAGTATCGTACAGGGGTGGAATCAGCCCCAGCATTTT | CASSIVQGWNQPQHF
NA | TRBJ2-1 | TRBD1 | TRBV6-1 | TGTGCCAGCTCCAGGGACAGTCCCTACAATGAGCAGTTCTTC | CASSRDSPYNEQFF
NA | TRBJ2-1 | NA | TRBV12-3/TRBV12-4 | TGTGCCGGCGAGGGCCGTAGGTCCTACAATGAGCAGTTCTTC | CAGEGRRSYNEQFF
few | TRBJ2-1 | TRBD2 | TRBV28 | TGTGCCAGCAGCCCTGCGACTAGCGGACTTTACAATGAGCAGTTCTTC | CASSPATSGLYNEQFF